One and the same sample provided the 20 T cell receptor beta chains below, sequenced in a study of T cells in Graves' hyperthyroidism and ophthalmopathy. TCR beta CDR3 regions were amplified from RNA transcripts. HTBI primers were employed in a first-round RT-PCR of the TCR CDR3. Each CDR3 protein gets one entry after TCRdb re-called the multiplex PCR reads with MiXCR. The sample has roughly 710,000 distinct CDR3 sequences; under 45% are singletons. Sequenced material: blood. The receptors come from a woman aged 40 to 50 with Graves' hyperthyroidism.

The V gene is TRBV27, the J gene TRBJ2-7, with D possibly being TRBD2 (6 bases). V lost 11 bases and J 5 bases, leaving 22 bases between the germline ends. The CDR3 has 14 residues. Germline values: CDR1 MNHEY, CDR2 SMNVEV (reference sequence). The CDR3 DNA sequence: TGTGCCGCCCGGAGGGTAGTTGGCGTTCACGAGCAGTACTTC. Protein product: CAARRVVGVHEQYF.

This clonotype was seen repeatedly, ten times or more. The CDR3 protein is CASSLAFKGELFF. The CDR3 bases are TGTGCCAGCAGCTTAGCGTTTAAGGGGGAGCTGTTTTTT. The V and J genes are TRBV7-8 and TRBJ2-2; D is unclear. The CDR3 runs to 13 residues. V gave up 0 bases and J gave up 8 bases, with 7 bases separating them. Germline CDR1 reads SGHVS; CDR2 reads FQNEAQ.

Only a few counts were recorded for this clonotype. Written as DNA, the CDR3 is TGTGCCAGCAGCCTCTTCGACAGGGTATCCTACGAGCAGTACTTC. Encoded protein: CASSLFDRVSYEQYF. This chain connects TRBV7-6 to TRBJ2-7, with 7 nucleotides matching TRBD1. CDR1 SGHVS and CDR2 FNYEAQ come from the germline V gene. This CDR3 contains 15 residues. With V trimmed by 5 bases and J by 1 base, 8 bases remained unmatched.

V gene TRBV19 combines with J gene TRBJ2-3; D might be TRBD2 (5 bases). Germline CDR1 and CDR2: LNHDA and SQIVND (reference sequence). V was clipped by 6 bases and J by 5 bases, with 12 bases between them. This CDR3 is 13 amino acids long. CDR3 bases: TGTGCCAGTAGGAGGGATCTGGGAGATACGCAGTATTTT. It specifies CASRRDLGDTQYF.

Remarks on this clonotype: A much larger clone differs by one base, so this may be a read error. Here the CDR3 DNA reads TGTGCCAGCAGCTCCGTGGAAGACAACTATGGCTACACCTTC. Amino acid sequence: CASSSVEDNYGYTF. The chain is built from TRBV7-9 and TRBJ1-2; D uncertain. This CDR3 comprises 14 residues. Germline loops: CDR1 SEHNR, CDR2 FQNEAQ (reference sequence). The V end was cut by 4 bases, the J end by 2 bases, with 11 bases between.

The chain combines TRBV7-2 with TRBJ2-7, with TRBD1 as a possible D gene (5 bases). V was clipped by 4 bases and J by 0 bases, with 25 bases between them. This CDR3 is 19 amino acids long. CDR1 and CDR2 from the germline V gene are SGHTA and FQGNSA. The chain's CDR3 is CASSSLPSSAGKFSYEQYF. The CDR3 DNA is TGTGCCAGCAGCTCCCTCCCGTCCTCGGCAGGGAAGTTCTCCTACGAGCAGTACTTC.

This clonotype was recorded at least ten times. The chain joins TRBV15 to TRBJ2-7, with a weak D call TRBD2 (5 bases). Germline assignment: CDR1 LNHNV and CDR2 YYDKDF (reference sequence). Trimming removed 0 bases from V and 0 bases from J, with 9 bases in between. The CDR3 length is 15 residues. The CDR3 spells CATSREGAASYEQYF. The CDR3 DNA reads as TGTGCCACCAGCAGAGAGGGAGCAGCCTCCTACGAGCAGTACTTC.

The sample holds many counts of this clonotype. The chain carries TRBV2 and TRBJ2-7; 7 bases fit TRBD1. Unmatched junction bases numbered 11, after V lost 0 bases and J lost 0 bases. The CDR3 is 18 amino acids. Germline CDR1 reads SNHLY; CDR2 reads FYNNEI. The CDR3 here is CASSEASPGTADSYEQYF. The CDR3 DNA reads as TGTGCCAGCAGTGAAGCGTCTCCCGGGACAGCGGACTCCTACGAGCAGTACTTC.

This clonotype has at least ten counts. The chain employs TRBV7-9 and TRBJ1-1; 10 positions match TRBD1. V lost 3 bases, J lost 6 bases, and 7 bases stayed unmatched. Germline-derived CDR1 and CDR2 are SEHNR and FQNEAQ (reference sequence). The CDR3 totals 15 residues. The CDR3 sequence is CASSFPGQGKSEAFF. Here the CDR3 DNA reads TGTGCCAGCAGCTTCCCGGGACAGGGGAAATCTGAAGCTTTCTTT.

At least ten counts were recorded for this clonotype. This chain uses TRBV19 with TRBJ2-7; a weak D match, TRBD1 (6 bases). There are 15 residues in the CDR3. Trimming took off 4 bases at V and 5 bases at J, with 18 bases between the two ends. From germline, CDR1 is LNHDA and CDR2 SQIVND (reference sequence). CDR3 DNA: TGTGCCAGTAGTACCCAGGGGATTGGTGACCACGAGCAGTACTTC. Translated: CASSTQGIGDHEQYF.

This clonotype was counted a few times. The rearrangement joins TRBV7-2 to TRBJ1-2; no definite D call. This CDR3 is 12 amino acids long. V was clipped by 6 bases and J by 6 bases, with 11 bases between them. Germline CDR1 and CDR2: SGHTA and FQGNSA. The CDR3 sequence is CASSLRVNGYTF. For the CDR3, the DNA is TGTGCCAGCAGTCTTCGGGTTAATGGCTACACCTTC.

This clonotype was seen ten or more times. The V call is TRBV7-2, the J call TRBJ2-7; no firm D call. The V gene's germline CDR1 is SGHTA and CDR2 FQGNSA. Trimming removed 1 base from V and 1 base from J, with 5 bases in between. The CDR3 totals 13 residues. The CDR3 coding sequence is TGTGCCAGCAGCTTAGGATGGTCCTACGAGCAGTACTTC. It encodes CASSLGWSYEQYF.

This clonotype was counted many times. V usage is TRBV6-5 and J usage is TRBJ2-5; 7 nucleotides match TRBD2. With V trimmed by 8 bases and J by 4 bases, 7 bases remained unmatched. The CDR3 is 13 residues long. Germline CDR1 and CDR2: MNHEY and SVGAGI. CDR3 bases: TGTGCCAGCGCGATCAGCGGGACAGAGACCCAGTACTTC. It codes for CASAISGTETQYF.

The chain has TRBV10-3 and TRBJ1-2; D is perhaps TRBD1 (6 bases). Germline V gene sequence: CDR1 ENHRY, CDR2 SYGVKD. The ends were cut back, 6 bases at V and 6 bases at J, with 14 bases in the middle. This CDR3 comprises 13 residues. The CDR3 region is CAISSTGFDGYTF. CDR3 DNA sequence: TGTGCCATCAGCTCCACAGGGTTCGATGGCTACACCTTC.

Points on this clonotype: A much larger clone differs by one base, so this may be a read error. V usage is TRBV6-4 and J usage is TRBJ1-2, with D unresolved. Per the germline V gene, CDR1 is MRHNA and CDR2 is SNTAGT. The V and J ends lost 2 bases and 0 bases respectively, with 10 bases between them. This CDR3 region has 15 residues. The CDR3 protein is CASSDGGSANYGYTF. In DNA, the CDR3 is TGTGCCAGCAGTGACGGTGGCAGCGCTAACTATGGCTACACCTTC.

To note about this clonotype: An end of the junction differs from the germline gene, which may be a read error. The gene calls are TRBV10-3 and TRBJ1-3; D is possibly TRBD1 (5 bases). The CDR3 loop spans 15 amino acids. Germline-derived CDR1 and CDR2 are ENHRY and SYGVKD. The CDR3 coding sequence is TGTGCCAGCAGTTATTCCGGGACCGAGGGGAACACCATATATTTT. Protein product: CASSYSGTEGNTIYF.

This chain connects TRBV19 to TRBJ1-3; D is undetermined. Trimming removed 3 bases at V and 4 bases at J, with 10 bases between. Germline V CDR1 and CDR2: LNHDA, SQIVND (reference sequence). The CDR3 is 14 residues long. CDR3 sequence (DNA): TGTGCCAGTAGTATTCCCCCCTTCGGAAACACCATATATTTT. It yields the protein CASSIPPFGNTIYF.

As concerns this clonotype: This may be a read error, as it is one base from a much larger clone. This rearrangement joins TRBV20-1 to TRBJ1-4; 9 positions agree with TRBD1. CDR3 size: 16 residues. Germline V gene lookup returns CDR1 DFQATT and CDR2 SNEGSKA (reference sequence). This chain's CDR3 is CSARVPPGQGGEKLLF. The CDR3 nucleotides are TGCAGTGCTAGAGTGCCCCCGGGACAGGGTGGTGAAAAACTGCTTTTT.

This clonotype was counted many times. The V gene is TRBV7-9, the J gene TRBJ1-4, with D possibly matching TRBD1 (5 bases). Trimming shortened V by 4 bases and J by 5 bases, and 11 bases separated the two germline ends. Germline assignment: CDR1 SEHNR and CDR2 FQNEAQ (reference sequence). The CDR3 covers 14 residues. The CDR3, as DNA: TGTGCCAGCAGCTCGTCAGGGCAGAATGAAAAACTGTTTTTT. Its translation: CASSSSGQNEKLFF.

This clonotype was observed a single time. The rearrangement joins TRBV7-2 to TRBJ1-2; no firm D call. Looked up from germline, CDR1 is SGHTA and CDR2 is FQGNSA. This CDR3 is 13 amino acids long. Trimming removed 4 bases from V and 7 bases from J, with 13 bases in between. The CDR3 DNA follows: TGTGCCAGCAGCTCAGACACGGAGGTTGGCTACACCTTC. The encoded protein is CASSSDTEVGYTF.